This TCR beta chain is drawn from a study of human T cells and chemical hapten exposure. General study results and limits: Because they had alopecia, donors may respond immunologically unlike healthy people.

TCRdb reprocessed the RACE reads via MiXCR and lists one record per CDR3 protein. The sample consists of about 300,000 distinct CDR3 sequences, about 5.4% of them appearing once. V dropped 3 bases and J dropped 6 bases, with 11 bases sitting between them. Germline lookup yields CDR1 SGDLS and CDR2 YYNGEE. The CDR3 is 13 residues long. Time point in this sample: pre-sensitization, week 0. Treatment denoted: therapeutic diphenylcyclopropenone sensitization with weekly scalp DPC. On this clonotype: Its antigen is currently unknown.

The material was whole blood, obtained in connection with sensitization to the hapten diphenylcyclopropenone (DPC). J is TRBJ2-3 and V is TRBV9; TRBD2 might be the D (6 bases). The TCR was taken from a woman aged 18-29 years with alopecia areata. Some clones in this sample may be carry-over from other donors' samples. As DNA, the CDR3 is TGTGCCAGCAGCGGCCGTGGGGGGGATACGCAGTATTTT. Translating it yields CASSGRGGDTQYF.